This record looks at one T cell receptor beta chain sequence and its context. There is no known antigen for this receptor. The record has no base qualities; no much larger clone is one base away. This sample was included in a study of T cell responses to AZD1222 COVID-19 vaccine (dated by TCRdb to the early 2020s). For the study in its entirety: Because spike-specific TCR depth and breadth did not differ between the two schedules, AZD1222 recipients who got a second dose at roughly 4 weeks were pooled with those who got a second dose at roughly 12 weeks. TCR sequencing covered approximately 230 trial participants: 200 to 210 given two doses of AZD1222 and 26 given two doses of MenACWY control vaccine. Trial participants were enrolled by age into subgroups of 18-55, 56-69 and 70-plus years, and roughly 150, 30 and 60 TCR-sequenced participants, respectively, were included in these subgroups.

Overall results and qualifications from the work: The whole spike protein was spanned by vaccine-associated CD4 TCRs, and dominant responses were seen in regions 160-218 and 743-854. Participants were mostly white British and included more females than males, and it was suggested by the authors that clonal diversity may have been underestimated. In the small 56-69-year group, the increase in depth fell short of significance, most likely because of low power. Reportedly, close to half of the unique spike-specific TCRs recognized epitopes lying outside the regions that are mutated in the B.1.351 and B.1.1.7 variants. No day 14 peak-response samples were available, so repertoires were characterized only after the peak T cell response. After two AZD1222 doses, both the breadth and the depth of spike-specific TCRs were significantly higher than at day 0 and than in MenACWY recipients. Only a handful of AZD1222 recipients were SARS-CoV-2 seropositive at baseline, limiting conclusions about previously exposed vaccinees.

The CDR3 regions of human TCRbeta chains were subjected to immunosequencing. Per the source publication's procedure: Repertoire TCRs were checked for matches against a reference library of SARS-CoV-2-specific TCRs that had been generated using the MIRA antigen-specificity platform. Breadth meant the fraction of unique TCRs that were SARS-CoV-2-associated, whereas depth meant the fraction of total T cells that were SARS-CoV-2-associated. Using the MIRA data, each spike-specific TCR was mapped to the spike region that the TCR reacts to and placed in a CD4 or CD8 class. Log10-transformed breadth and depth values were compared by one-way ANOVA with Sidak's multiple comparisons tests. The immuneACCESS repertoire file appears here via TCRdb, limited to in-frame rearrangements. These files lack a portion of the clones; in checked studies, under half of the deficit traces to unresolved V genes, and the cause of the others is not known. Clone size and V and J calls were adopted from that table, with D and trimming inferred from the DNA. In all, the sample holds approximately 100,000 clones, and more than 85% of those were seen once. Approximately 4.5% of the sample belongs to the ten largest clones.

From a lookup of the germline V gene (reference sequence), CDR1 and CDR2 are LNHNV and YYDKDF. The germline V and J ends show losses of 7 bases and 2 bases respectively, and no gene match explains 8 bases of the junction. The CDR3 measures 14 amino acids from cysteine to phenylalanine. Only the CDR3 portion is preserved as DNA: 42 bases, with reading frame beginning at the first base. The sample's time point label is to be understood as: baseline before first vaccination. Vaccinee samples were obtained from the UK trials COV001 and COV002, which included a single-blind randomized controlled phase 2/3 trial of AZD1222 (ChAdOx1 nCoV-19) in healthy adults. For TCRbeta chain sequencing, PBMC samples from trial participants were taken at day 0 and at day 28 after the second dose.

The TCR sequence derives from an adult in good health. Recombination connected TRBV15 to TRBJ2-7; TRBD2 agrees with 7 junctional bases. The sequencing here drew on peripheral blood, taken on day 0 of AZD1222 vaccination. The DNA sequence is as follows: TGTGCCACCACTCCAGCGGGGCCCACCTACGAGCAGTACTTC. This yields the protein CATTPAGPTYEQYF.